Listed below are T cell receptor beta chains from one sample, sequenced in a study of T cell repertoires in cytomegalovirus infection. TCRdb analysed the reads with MiXCR anew, one entry per CDR3 protein. The profile shows tens of thousands of distinct CDR3 sequences, around 3.8% of them singletons. Sequencing input: PBMCs. Receptors originate from a human donor in good health (CMV status not recorded). Some clones in this sample may be carry-over from other donors' samples. The CDR3 runs from the conserved cysteine through the conserved F or W. Each record gives: V gene, D gene, clone size, J gene, CDR3 protein, CDR3 DNA. D genes are given only for firm matches. Clone size appears in some rows only: once, few, many, or a class for an expanded clone.

V: TRBV7-6; D: .; size: many; J: TRBJ2-5; CDR3: CASSFGGSRSQETQYF; DNA: TGTGCCAGCAGCTTCGGTGGTAGCCGGTCCCAAGAGACCCAGTACTTC
V: TRBV7-2; D: .; size: many; J: TRBJ1-5; CDR3: CASSLGRGNQPQHF; DNA: TGTGCCAGCAGCTTAGGCAGGGGCAATCAGCCCCAGCATTTT
V: TRBV7-6; D: TRBD1; size: many; J: TRBJ1-4; CDR3: CASSLAGQGNEKLFF; DNA: TGTGCCAGCAGCTTAGCCGGACAGGGGAATGAAAAACTGTTTTTT
V: TRBV2; D: .; size: many; J: TRBJ1-1; CDR3: CASSEASSNTEAFF; DNA: TGTGCCAGCAGTGAAGCTTCCTCGAACACTGAAGCTTTCTTT
V: TRBV7-2; D: TRBD1; size: many; J: TRBJ1-1; CDR3: CASSSARQGGTEAFF; DNA: TGTGCCAGCAGCTCGGCGAGACAGGGGGGCACTGAAGCTTTCTTT
V: TRBV7-8; D: TRBD2; size: many; J: TRBJ2-1; CDR3: CASRLAVTSSYNEQFF; DNA: TGTGCCAGCAGACTAGCGGTTACTAGCTCCTACAATGAGCAGTTCTTC
V: TRBV7-2; D: TRBD2; size: many; J: TRBJ2-5; CDR3: CASSPGGVGTQYF; DNA: TGTGCCAGCAGCCCCGGGGGGGTCGGGACCCAGTACTTC
V: TRBV11-1; D: .; size: many; J: TRBJ2-1; CDR3: CASSYSRYNEQFF; DNA: TGTGCCAGCAGCTATAGTCGTTACAATGAGCAGTTCTTC
V: TRBV7-8; D: .; size: many; J: TRBJ1-3; CDR3: CASSSWTSGNTIYF; DNA: TGTGCCAGCAGCTCTTGGACTAGTGGAAACACCATATATTTT
V: TRBV11-2; D: .; size: many; J: TRBJ1-2; CDR3: CASSSVGEEWYGYTF; DNA: TGTGCCAGCAGTTCGGTGGGGGAAGAATGGTATGGCTACACCTTC
V: TRBV7-2; D: .; size: many; J: TRBJ1-4; CDR3: CASSSLGVEKLFF; DNA: TGTGCCAGCAGCTCCCTGGGGGTCGAAAAACTGTTTTTT
V: TRBV28; D: .; size: many; J: TRBJ2-6; CDR3: CASSRPGRGANVLTF; DNA: TGTGCCAGCAGCAGACCAGGGAGAGGGGCCAACGTCCTGACTTTC
V: TRBV7-2; D: .; size: many; J: TRBJ1-1; CDR3: CASSLVPGNTEAFF; DNA: TGTGCCAGCAGCTTAGTTCCGGGGAACACTGAAGCTTTCTTT
V: TRBV7-2; D: .; size: many; J: TRBJ1-5; CDR3: CASSSARQPQHF; DNA: TGTGCCAGCAGCTCGGCTCGCCAGCCCCAGCATTTT
V: TRBV7-2; D: TRBD2; size: many; J: TRBJ2-1; CDR3: CASSFQSSGRARGEQFF; DNA: TGTGCCAGCAGCTTCCAGTCTAGCGGGAGGGCCCGGGGTGAGCAGTTCTTC
V: TRBV7-3; D: TRBD1; size: many; J: TRBJ2-5; CDR3: CASSPTATGSETQYF; DNA: TGTGCCAGCAGCCCCACGGCGACAGGGTCCGAGACCCAGTACTTC
V: TRBV2; D: .; size: .; J: TRBJ1-1; CDR3: CASSYTAGAFF; DNA: TGTGCCAGCAGTTACACAGCGGGAGCTTTCTTT
V: TRBV2; D: .; size: many; J: TRBJ2-1; CDR3: CASCRSPSYNEQFF; DNA: TGTGCCAGCTGCCGAAGTCCCTCCTACAATGAGCAGTTCTTC
V: TRBV4-1; D: .; size: many; J: TRBJ2-3; CDR3: CASSQAEGTDTQYF; DNA: TGCGCCAGCAGCCAAGCGGAAGGCACAGATACGCAGTATTTT
V: TRBV7-3; D: TRBD1; size: many; J: TRBJ1-1; CDR3: CASRQTGVNTEAFF; DNA: TGTGCCAGCAGACAGACAGGGGTGAACACTGAAGCTTTCTTT
V: TRBV7-2; D: .; size: many; J: TRBJ2-5; CDR3: CASSLVSPGLETQYF; DNA: TGTGCCAGCAGCTTAGTCTCACCGGGGCTGGAGACCCAGTACTTC
V: TRBV6-6; D: TRBD2; size: many; J: TRBJ2-1; CDR3: CASKTGGNEQFF; DNA: TGTGCCAGCAAAACGGGGGGCAATGAGCAGTTCTTC
V: TRBV7-2; D: .; size: many; J: TRBJ1-2; CDR3: CASRGGVNYGYTF; DNA: TGTGCCAGCAGAGGGGGGGTCAACTATGGCTACACCTTC
V: TRBV7-9; D: .; size: many; J: TRBJ1-1; CDR3: CASSPLMGNTEAFF; DNA: TGTGCCAGCAGCCCCCTCATGGGTAACACTGAAGCTTTCTTT
V: TRBV2; D: .; size: many; J: TRBJ1-2; CDR3: CASSGIGGYTF; DNA: TGTGCCAGCAGCGGGATTGGTGGCTACACCTTC
V: TRBV20-1; D: TRBD1; size: many; J: TRBJ2-7; CDR3: CSARKGANYEQYF; DNA: TGCAGTGCTAGAAAGGGGGCCAACTACGAGCAGTACTTC
V: TRBV12-3/TRBV12-4; D: .; size: many; J: TRBJ1-6; CDR3: CASSPGYSPLHF; DNA: TGTGCCAGCAGTCCAGGGTATTCACCCCTCCACTTT
V: TRBV7-2; D: .; size: many; J: TRBJ2-5; CDR3: CASSFSSAGETQYF; DNA: TGTGCCAGCAGCTTTTCGAGCGCTGGAGAGACCCAGTACTTC
V: TRBV7-2; D: .; size: many; J: TRBJ1-2; CDR3: CASSPRTDNYTF; DNA: TGTGCCAGCAGCCCCCGGACCGATAACTACACCTTC
V: TRBV10-3; D: TRBD2; size: many; J: TRBJ2-1; CDR3: CAISPGLAGNNEQFF; DNA: TGTGCCATCAGCCCGGGACTAGCGGGAAACAATGAGCAGTTCTTC
V: TRBV28; D: .; size: many; J: TRBJ1-2; CDR3: CASTLEDDYGYTF; DNA: TGTGCCAGCACGTTGGAGGACGACTATGGCTACACCTTC
V: TRBV12-5; D: TRBD2; size: many; J: TRBJ2-3; CDR3: CASGPGLATDTQYF; DNA: TGTGCTAGTGGCCCGGGACTAGCGACAGATACGCAGTATTTT
V: TRBV7-2; D: .; size: many; J: TRBJ1-5; CDR3: CASSLERGNGNQPQHF; DNA: TGTGCCAGCAGCTTAGAAAGGGGAAATGGCAATCAGCCCCAGCATTTT
V: TRBV7-2; D: .; size: many; J: TRBJ1-6; CDR3: CASSLTSYNSPLHF; DNA: TGTGCCAGCAGCTTGACCTCCTATAATTCACCCCTCCACTTT
V: TRBV7-9; D: .; size: many; J: TRBJ1-1; CDR3: CASSPQYGEAFF; DNA: TGTGCCAGCAGCCCCCAGTACGGGGAAGCTTTCTTT
V: TRBV7-2; D: TRBD2; size: many; J: TRBJ2-6; CDR3: CASSREGTGANVLTF; DNA: TGTGCCAGCAGCCGGGAGGGAACCGGGGCCAACGTCCTGACTTTC
V: TRBV7-8; D: .; size: many; J: TRBJ1-6; CDR3: CASSQSSYNSPLHF; DNA: TGTGCCAGCAGCCAAAGCTCCTATAATTCACCCCTCCACTTT
V: TRBV7-9; D: .; size: many; J: TRBJ1-1; CDR3: CASSFQRVNTEAFF; DNA: TGTGCCAGCAGCTTTCAGCGGGTGAACACTGAAGCTTTCTTT
V: TRBV28; D: TRBD1; size: many; J: TRBJ1-2; CDR3: CAGGTARGRGYTF; DNA: TGTGCCGGTGGGACAGCGCGGGGGCGGGGCTACACCTTC
V: TRBV12-3/TRBV12-4; D: .; size: many; J: TRBJ2-3; CDR3: CASTFGTASTHTQYF; DNA: TGTGCCAGCACCTTCGGGACCGCATCTACCCATACGCAGTATTTT
V: TRBV19; D: .; size: many; J: TRBJ2-1; CDR3: CASREGLKYEQFF; DNA: TGTGCCAGTAGGGAGGGGTTGAAGTATGAGCAGTTCTTC
V: TRBV7-2; D: .; size: .; J: TRBJ2-5; CDR3: CASSGSGGRETQYF; DNA: TGTGCCAGCAGTGGTTCGGGGGGCCGAGAGACCCAGTACTTC
V: TRBV7-2; D: .; size: many; J: TRBJ2-3; CDR3: CASSLGGGSDTQYF; DNA: TGTGCCAGCAGCTTAGGCGGCGGATCAGATACGCAGTATTTT
V: TRBV7-2; D: .; size: many; J: TRBJ2-7; CDR3: CASSLFALSPDEQYF; DNA: TGTGCCAGCAGCTTATTCGCGCTATCCCCCGACGAGCAGTACTTC
V: TRBV7-2; D: TRBD2; size: many; J: TRBJ2-1; CDR3: CASSLSAGSSYNEQFF; DNA: TGTGCCAGCAGCTTGTCAGCGGGAAGCTCCTACAATGAGCAGTTCTTC
V: TRBV7-8; D: .; size: many; J: TRBJ2-3; CDR3: CASSLAFGSYTDTQYF; DNA: TGTGCCAGCAGCTTAGCGTTCGGGAGTTACACAGATACGCAGTATTTT
V: TRBV7-2; D: TRBD1; size: many; J: TRBJ2-7; CDR3: CASSLGIGDRQYF; DNA: TGTGCCAGCAGCTTAGGTATCGGGGACAGGCAGTACTTC
V: TRBV27; D: .; size: many; J: TRBJ2-7; CDR3: CASSSPGFHEQYF; DNA: TGTGCCAGCAGTTCCCCCGGGTTCCACGAGCAGTACTTC
V: TRBV7-2; D: .; size: many; J: TRBJ1-2; CDR3: CASSSGVLMGGYTF; DNA: TGTGCCAGCAGCTCGGGGGTGTTGATGGGGGGCTACACCTTC